This T cell receptor (beta chain) was captured by sequencing in a study of OX40 agonist ivuxolimab in advanced cancers. Overall study context: At 0.01 to 10 mg/kg, ivuxolimab was administered intravenously to patients every 2 weeks. Overall study findings and caveats: CD8+ T cells were the subset that, on average, had more expanded clones than CD4+. Partial responders receiving 0.1-3.0 mg/kg showed among the lowest clonal expansion.

Per the germline V gene, CDR1 is GTSNPN and CDR2 is SVGIG (reference sequence). V shed 2 bases and J shed 5 bases, with 18 bases lying between them. The CDR3 is 15 amino acids. This table comes from immunoSEQ multiplex PCR, and its TCRdb copy is limited to in-frame clones, with some not included. Of under 65,000 clones detected, approximately 90% appear once; the ten largest clones hold roughly 0.45%. This clone appeared a few times. Its specificity is not known. This chain connects TRBV30 to TRBJ2-5, with D perhaps TRBD1 (6 bases). The specimen was CD4+ or CD8+ T cells sorted from blood, collected in a trial of the OX40 agonist ivuxolimab. This receptor was taken from an adult with an advanced solid tumor such as melanoma, head and neck, liver or kidney cancer. CDR3 loop: CAWSPLQGRQETQYF. CDR3 in DNA: TGTGCCTGGAGTCCCCTCCAGGGGCGTCAGGAGACCCAGTACTTC.